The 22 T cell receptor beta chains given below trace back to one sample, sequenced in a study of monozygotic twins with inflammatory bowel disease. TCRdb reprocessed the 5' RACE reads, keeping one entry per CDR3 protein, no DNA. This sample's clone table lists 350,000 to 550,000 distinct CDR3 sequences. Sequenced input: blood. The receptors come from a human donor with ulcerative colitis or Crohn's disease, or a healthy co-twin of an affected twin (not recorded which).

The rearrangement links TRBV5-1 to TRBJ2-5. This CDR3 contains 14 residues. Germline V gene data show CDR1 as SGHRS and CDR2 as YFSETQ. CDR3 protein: CASRLGPSQETQYF.

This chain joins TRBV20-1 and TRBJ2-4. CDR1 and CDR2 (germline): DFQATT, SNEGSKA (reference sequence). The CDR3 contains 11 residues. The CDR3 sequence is CSASPQNIQYF.

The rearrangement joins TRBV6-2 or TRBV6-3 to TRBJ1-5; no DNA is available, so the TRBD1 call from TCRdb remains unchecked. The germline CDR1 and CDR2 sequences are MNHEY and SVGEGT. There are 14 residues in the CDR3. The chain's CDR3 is CASSYWDSEQPQHF.

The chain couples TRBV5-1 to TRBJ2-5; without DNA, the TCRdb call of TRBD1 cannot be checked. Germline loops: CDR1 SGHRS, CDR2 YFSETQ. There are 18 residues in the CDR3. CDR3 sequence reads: CASSFPGQGALSGETQYF.

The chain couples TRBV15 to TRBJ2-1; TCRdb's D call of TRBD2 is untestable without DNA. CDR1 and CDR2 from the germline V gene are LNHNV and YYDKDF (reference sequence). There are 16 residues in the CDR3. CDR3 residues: CATSRETPGLENEQFF. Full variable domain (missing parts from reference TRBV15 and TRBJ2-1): DAMVIQNPRYQVTQFGKPVTLSCSQTLNHNVMYWYQQKSSQAPKLLFHYYDKDFNNEADTPDNFQSRRPNTSFCFLDIRSPGLGDTAMYLCATSRETPGLENEQFFGPGTRLTVL.

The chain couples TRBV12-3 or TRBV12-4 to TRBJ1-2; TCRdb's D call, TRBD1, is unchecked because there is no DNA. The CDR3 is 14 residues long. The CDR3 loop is CASSDRTGRGGYTF.

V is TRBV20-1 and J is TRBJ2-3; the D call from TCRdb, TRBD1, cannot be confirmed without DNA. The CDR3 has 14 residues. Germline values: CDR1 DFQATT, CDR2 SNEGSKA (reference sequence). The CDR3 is CSFGRGGATDTQYF.

This chain's CDR3 is CASSLTGTGTYGYTF. The rearrangement joins TRBV7-2 to TRBJ1-2; TCRdb's D call of TRBD1 is untestable without DNA. There are 15 residues in the CDR3. In germline, CDR1 is SGHTA, CDR2 FQGNSA. The full variable domain, in which reference TRBV7-2 and TRBJ1-2 provide the parts outside the CDR3, is GAGVSQSPSNKVTEKGKDVELRCDPISGHTALYWYRQSLGQGLEFLIYFQGNSAPDKSGLPSDRFSAERTGGSVSTLTIQRTQQEDSAVYLCASSLTGTGTYGYTFGSGTRLTVV.

CDR3 residues: CASSEVEGIYEQYF. The genes are TRBV6-1 and TRBJ2-7. Germline values: CDR1 MNHNS, CDR2 SASEGT. CDR3 size: 14 residues.

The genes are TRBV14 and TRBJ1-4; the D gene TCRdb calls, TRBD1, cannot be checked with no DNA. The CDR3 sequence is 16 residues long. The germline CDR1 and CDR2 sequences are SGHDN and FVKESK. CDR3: CASSSGGRGFDEKLFF. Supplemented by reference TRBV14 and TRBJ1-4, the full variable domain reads EAGVTQFPSHSVIEKGQTVTLRCDPISGHDNLYWYRRVMGKEIKFLLHFVKESKQDESGMPNNRFLAERTGGTYSTLKVQPAELEDSGVYFCASSSGGRGFDEKLFFGSGTQLSVL.

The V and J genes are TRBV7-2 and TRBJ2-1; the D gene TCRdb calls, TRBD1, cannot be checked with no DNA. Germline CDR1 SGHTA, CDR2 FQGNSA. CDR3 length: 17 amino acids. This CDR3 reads CASSPTTGGGSYNEQFF.

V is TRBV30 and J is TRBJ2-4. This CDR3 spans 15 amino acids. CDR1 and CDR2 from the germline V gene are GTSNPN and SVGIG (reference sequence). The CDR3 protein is CAASPLRSGENIQYF.

The CDR3 is CASSQEDTGELFF. The chain is built from TRBV4-3 and TRBJ2-2. In germline, CDR1 is LGHNA, CDR2 YSLEER. The CDR3 consists of 13 residues.

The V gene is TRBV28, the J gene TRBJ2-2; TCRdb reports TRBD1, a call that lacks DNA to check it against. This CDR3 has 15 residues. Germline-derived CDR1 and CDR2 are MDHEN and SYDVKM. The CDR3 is CASSPWGAVIGELFF.

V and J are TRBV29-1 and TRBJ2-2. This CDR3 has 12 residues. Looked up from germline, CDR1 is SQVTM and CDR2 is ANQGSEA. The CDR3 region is CSVEENTGELFF.

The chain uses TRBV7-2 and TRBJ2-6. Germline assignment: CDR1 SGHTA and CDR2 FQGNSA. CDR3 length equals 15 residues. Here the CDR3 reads CASSLEQAGANVLTF.

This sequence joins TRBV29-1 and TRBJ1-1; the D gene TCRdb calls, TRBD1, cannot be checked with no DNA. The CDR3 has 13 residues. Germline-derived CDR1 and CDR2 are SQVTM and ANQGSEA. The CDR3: CSVVDRVNTEAFF.

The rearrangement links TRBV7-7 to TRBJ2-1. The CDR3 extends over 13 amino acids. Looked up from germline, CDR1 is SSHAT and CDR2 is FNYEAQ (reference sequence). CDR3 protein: CASSLGTYGEQFF.

The CDR3 is CASSLESGGRGNQPQHF. V gene TRBV7-9 combines with J gene TRBJ1-5; TCRdb gives TRBD1 as the D gene, but with no DNA this cannot be confirmed. Germline V gene sequence: CDR1 SEHNR, CDR2 FQNEAQ (reference sequence). The CDR3 has 17 amino acids.

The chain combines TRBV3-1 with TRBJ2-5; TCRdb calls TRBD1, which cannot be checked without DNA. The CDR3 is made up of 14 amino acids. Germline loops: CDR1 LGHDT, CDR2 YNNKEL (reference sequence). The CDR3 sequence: CASSPRITQETQYF.

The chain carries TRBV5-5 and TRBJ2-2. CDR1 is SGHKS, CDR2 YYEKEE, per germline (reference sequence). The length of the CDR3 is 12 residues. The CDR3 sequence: CASTLRSGELFF.

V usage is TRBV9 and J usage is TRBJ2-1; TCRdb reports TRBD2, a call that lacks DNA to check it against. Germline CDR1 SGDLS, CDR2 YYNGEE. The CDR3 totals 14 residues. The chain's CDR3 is CASSVVGSFDEQFF.